This TCR beta chain was observed in a study of regulatory T cells in long-lasting Graves disease. This clonotype was counted at least ten times. Arm-PCR of CDR3 regions and iRepertoire HTBI primers were the basis on which TCR beta libraries were built. TCRdb reanalysed the multiplex PCR reads using MiXCR and keeps one entry per CDR3 protein. The data hold about 460,000 distinct CDR3 sequences, with around a fifth observed a single time. Time point here: persistent/refractory GD, antithyroid drugs over 5 years with positive TRAb. Scientists built the TCR library using RNA that was extracted from PBMCs. The V gene's germline CDR1 is SGHAT and CDR2 FQNNGV. J was trimmed by 6 bases and V by 5 bases; bases with no gene match: 2. This CDR3 is 13 amino acids long.

The chain recombines TRBV11-2 with TRBJ2-5, with 11 nucleotides matching TRBD2. Source: peripheral blood mononuclear cells (PBMCs), taken when the disease was refractory, from a patient treated with antithyroid drugs. This TCR derives from a female donor with Graves disease. The CDR3: CASSLAGGQTQYF. The CDR3, as DNA: TGTGCCAGCAGCCTAGCGGGGGGACAGACCCAGTACTTC.